This entry lists 7 T cell receptor beta chains sequenced from one sample in a study of beta chain features in type 1 diabetes. Study-wide results and limits: A moderate, significant TCRB CDR3 shortening appeared in type 1 diabetes across four CD4+ subsets.

The isolated RNA, all of it, was reverse transcribed, so expressed TCRB transcripts were what got sequenced. TCRdb's copy holds only in-frame clones and misses some; the assay was immunoSEQ multiplex PCR. The repertoire holds 200,000 to 300,000 clones, approximately 20% seen once, with 0.025% to 0.035% in the top ten. No cognate antigen is known for these TCRs. The material sequenced was naive CD4+ T cells from blood. The receptors derive from a woman aged 40-49 years with type 1 diabetes.

This clone was counted a few times. The chain couples TRBV5-1 to TRBJ1-2; D is unclear. The CDR3 length is 14 residues. The germline V gene encodes CDR1 SGHRS and CDR2 YFSETQ. V was cut by 3 bases and J by 0 bases, with 9 bases left in between. CDR3 loop: CASSSLTANYGYTF. CDR3 in DNA: TGCGCCAGCAGCTCCCTTACAGCTAACTATGGCTACACCTTC.

The V gene is TRBV28, the J gene TRBJ1-5; D gene unclear. Germline V gene sequence: CDR1 MDHEN, CDR2 SYDVKM. The V and J ends lost 5 bases and 8 bases respectively, with 7 bases between them. This CDR3 has 11 residues. CDR3 in amino acids: CASSREKPQHF. The CDR3 bases are TGTGCCAGCAGTCGAGAGAAGCCCCAGCATTTT.

V usage is TRBV7-2 and J usage is TRBJ1-6; TRBD1 might be the D (6 bases). Germline values: CDR1 SGHTA, CDR2 FQGNSA. V was clipped by 1 base and J by 11 bases, with 21 bases between them. The CDR3 spans 17 residues. The CDR3 DNA follows: TGTGCCAGCAGCTTAGTGGGTTCAGGGGCGTCAGGTCCACCCCTCCACTTT. Residues: CASSLVGSGASGPPLHF. Filled out from reference TRBV7-2 and TRBJ1-6, the complete variable domain reads GAGVSQSPSNKVTEKGKDVELRCDPISGHTALYWYRQSLGQGLEFLIYFQGNSAPDKSGLPSDRFSAERTGGSVSTLTIQRTQQEDSAVYLCASSLVGSGASGPPLHFGNGTRLTVT.

The chain recombines TRBV4-1 with TRBJ2-1, with 10 bases aligning to TRBD2. The V and J ends lost 2 bases and 6 bases, in that order; junction bases with no gene match: 4. CDR1 is MGHRA and CDR2 is YSYEKL in the germline V gene. The CDR3 runs 15 residues. The CDR3 DNA is TGCGCCAGCAGCCAACTAGCGGGGGTGGGCAATGAGCAGTTCTTC. The encoded protein is CASSQLAGVGNEQFF.

This clone was detected a few times. The chain links TRBV29-1 to TRBJ1-5, with TRBD1 as a possible D gene (6 bases). V was shortened by 4 bases and J by 6 bases, with 10 bases between the two germline ends. The CDR3 totals 12 residues. Germline CDR1 is SQVTM and CDR2 is ANQGSEA. The CDR3 nucleotides read TGCAGCGTTGGCGGGGGCGGTCAGCCCCAGCATTTT. Its protein product is CSVGGGGQPQHF.

In its sample, this clone was seen a few times. The chain is built from TRBV5-1 and TRBJ1-4; 10 bases agree with TRBD1. J lost 4 bases, V lost 4 bases, and 7 bases had no gene match. The CDR3 is 16 residues long. Germline-derived CDR1 and CDR2 are SGHRS and YFSETQ. CDR3 protein: CASSPDRGGRNEKLFF. The DNA of the CDR3 is TGCGCCAGCAGCCCGGACAGGGGGGGACGTAATGAAAAACTGTTTTTT.

This clone occurred a few times. J is TRBJ2-1 and V is TRBV18, with TRBD1 identical over 11 bases. The CDR3 sequence is 15 residues long. V trimming: 6 bases; J trimming: 7 bases; junction bases outside the gene matches: 8. Germline V gives CDR1 KGHSH, CDR2 LQKENI. The DNA for the CDR3 is TGTGCCAGCTCCCCGGACAGGGGGCGAATGAATGAGCAGTTCTTC. The encoded protein is CASSPDRGRMNEQFF.